The sequence of this T cell receptor beta chain was determined in a study of T cell changes during pregnancy in multiple sclerosis. Sequenced by immunoSEQ multiplex PCR; TCRdb stores in-frame clones only, minus some. Seen here are around 68,000 clones, around 92% observed once, and the top ten hold about 2.2%. The CDR3 loop spans 11 amino acids. The V gene lost 8 bases and the J gene lost 3 bases, with 10 bases spanning the gap. Per germline, CDR1 SQVTM and CDR2 ANQGSEA. The chain combines TRBV29-1 with TRBJ1-1, with no clear D. The origin of this receptor is a female donor in good health, enrolled as a control in a pregnancy study. This material consisted of peripheral blood, taken in the third trimester of pregnancy. CDR3 protein: CSHLRDTEAFF. The CDR3 DNA reads TGCAGCCACTTGAGGGACACTGAAGCTTTCTTT. Full variable domain (rest looked up from reference TRBV29-1 and TRBJ1-1): SAVISQKPSRDICQRGTSLTIQCQVDSQVTMMFWYRQQPGQSLTLIATANQGSEATYESGFVIDKFPISRPNLTFSTLTVSNMSPEDSSIYLCSHLRDTEAFFGQGTRLTVV.